This T cell receptor beta chain was profiled in a study of T cells in Graves' hyperthyroidism and ophthalmopathy. Authors of the study amplified TCR beta CDR3 regions from RNA transcripts. In the first-round RT-PCR of the TCR CDR3, the HTBI primer set was used. MiXCR was run by TCRdb on the multiplex PCR reads, yielding one entry per CDR3 protein. The table has roughly 630,000 distinct CDR3 sequences, about 15% seen once. This clonotype has ten or more counts. With 3 bases clipped from V and 3 bases from J, the junction kept 3 bases outside the gene matches. The CDR3 is 13 residues long. Germline V gene lookup returns CDR1 DFQATT and CDR2 SNEGSKA (reference sequence).

The clonotype comes from a woman between 25 and 40 years old with Graves' hyperthyroidism. Sequencing was done on a sample of blood. The chain has TRBV20-1 and TRBJ1-2, with TRBD1 identical over 8 bases. Here the CDR3 DNA reads TGCAGTGCTAGTTACAGGGGGTACTATGGCTACACCTTC. Protein product: CSASYRGYYGYTF.